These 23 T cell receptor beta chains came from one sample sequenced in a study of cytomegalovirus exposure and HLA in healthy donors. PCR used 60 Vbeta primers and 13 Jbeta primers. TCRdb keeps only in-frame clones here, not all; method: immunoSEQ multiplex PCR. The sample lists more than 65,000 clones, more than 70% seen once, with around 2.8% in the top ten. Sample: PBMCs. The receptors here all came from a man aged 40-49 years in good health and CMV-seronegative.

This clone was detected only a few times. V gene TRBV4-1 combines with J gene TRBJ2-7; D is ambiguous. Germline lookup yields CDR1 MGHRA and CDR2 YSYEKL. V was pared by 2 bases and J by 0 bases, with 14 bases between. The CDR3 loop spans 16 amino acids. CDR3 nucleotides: TGCGCCAGCAGCCAACCTAAGGAGCAGAGCTCCTACGAGCAGTACTTC. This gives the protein CASSQPKEQSSYEQYF.

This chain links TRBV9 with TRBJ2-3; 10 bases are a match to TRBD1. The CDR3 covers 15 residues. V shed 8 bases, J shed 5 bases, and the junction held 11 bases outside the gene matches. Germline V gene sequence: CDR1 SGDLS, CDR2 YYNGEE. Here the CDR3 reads CASFFADRGKDTQYF. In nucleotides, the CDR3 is TGTGCCAGTTTTTTTGCGGACAGGGGGAAAGATACGCAGTATTTT.

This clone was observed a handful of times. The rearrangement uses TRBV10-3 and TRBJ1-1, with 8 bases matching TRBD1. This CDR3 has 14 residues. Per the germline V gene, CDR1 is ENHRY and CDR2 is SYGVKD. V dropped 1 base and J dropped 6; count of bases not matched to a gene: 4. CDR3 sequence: CAISELGQDPEAFF. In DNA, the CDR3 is TGTGCCATCAGTGAGTTGGGACAGGACCCTGAAGCTTTCTTT.

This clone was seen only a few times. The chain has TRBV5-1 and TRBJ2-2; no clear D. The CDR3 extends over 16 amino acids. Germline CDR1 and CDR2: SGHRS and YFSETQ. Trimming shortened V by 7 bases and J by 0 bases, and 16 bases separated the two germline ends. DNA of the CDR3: TGCGCCAGCCGGAGTCCAGCGAGTGCGAACACCGGGGAGCTGTTTTTT. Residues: CASRSPASANTGELFF.

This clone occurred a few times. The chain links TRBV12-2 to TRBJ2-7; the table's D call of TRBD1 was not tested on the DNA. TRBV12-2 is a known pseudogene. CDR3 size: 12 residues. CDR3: CVRGTVYYEQYF. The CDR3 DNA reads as TGTGTCCGTGGGACAGTCTACTACGAGCAGTACTTC.

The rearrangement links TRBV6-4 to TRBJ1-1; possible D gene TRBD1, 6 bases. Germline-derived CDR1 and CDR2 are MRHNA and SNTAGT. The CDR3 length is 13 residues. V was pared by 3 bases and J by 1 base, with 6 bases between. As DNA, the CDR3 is TGTGCCAGCAGTGAACAGGGGAACACTGAAGCTTTCTTT. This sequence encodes CASSEQGNTEAFF.

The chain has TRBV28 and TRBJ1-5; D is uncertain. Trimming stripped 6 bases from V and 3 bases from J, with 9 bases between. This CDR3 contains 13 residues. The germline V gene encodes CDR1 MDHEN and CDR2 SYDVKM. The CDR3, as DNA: TGTGCCAGCAGCCTCCTGGCCAATCAGCCCCAGCATTTT. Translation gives CASSLLANQPQHF. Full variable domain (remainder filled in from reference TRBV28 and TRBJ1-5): DVKVTQSSRYLVKRTGEKVFLECVQDMDHENMFWYRQDPGLGLRLIYFSYDVKMKEKGDIPEGYSVSREKKERFSLILESASTNQTSMYLCASSLLANQPQHFGDGTRLSIL.

CDR3 region: CASSTGQGDSPLHF. CDR3 nucleotides: TGCGCCAGCAGCACCGGACAGGGGGATTCACCCCTCCACTTT. V is TRBV5-1 and J is TRBJ1-6, with TRBD1 matching 10 bases. The V gene end was trimmed by 4 bases and the J gene end by 8 bases; junction bases not matched to a gene: 3. Germline loops: CDR1 SGHRS, CDR2 YFSETQ. This CDR3 comprises 14 residues.

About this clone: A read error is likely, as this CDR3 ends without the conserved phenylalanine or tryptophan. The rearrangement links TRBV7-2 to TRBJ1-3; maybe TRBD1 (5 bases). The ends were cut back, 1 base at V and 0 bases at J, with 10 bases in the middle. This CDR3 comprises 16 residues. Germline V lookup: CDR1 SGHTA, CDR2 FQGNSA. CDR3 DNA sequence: TGTGCCAGCAGCTTAGGCCAGGGTCCCTCTGGAAACACCATATATCTT. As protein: CASSLGQGPSGNTIYL.

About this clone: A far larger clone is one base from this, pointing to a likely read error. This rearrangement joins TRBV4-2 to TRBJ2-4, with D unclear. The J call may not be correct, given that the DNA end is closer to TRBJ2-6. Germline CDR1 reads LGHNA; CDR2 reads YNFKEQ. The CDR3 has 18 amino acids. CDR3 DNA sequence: TGTGCCAGCAGCCAAGATTTCCCGTTGAGCTATGGGGCCAACGTCCTGACTTTC. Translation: CASSQDFPLSYGANVLTF.

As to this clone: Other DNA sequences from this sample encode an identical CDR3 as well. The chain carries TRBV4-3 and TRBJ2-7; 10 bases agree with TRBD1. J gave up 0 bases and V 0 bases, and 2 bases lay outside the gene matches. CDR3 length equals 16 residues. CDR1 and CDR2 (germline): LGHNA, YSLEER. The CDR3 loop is CASSQDRTGGSYEQYF. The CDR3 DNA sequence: TGCGCCAGCAGCCAAGATAGGACAGGGGGCTCCTACGAGCAGTACTTC.

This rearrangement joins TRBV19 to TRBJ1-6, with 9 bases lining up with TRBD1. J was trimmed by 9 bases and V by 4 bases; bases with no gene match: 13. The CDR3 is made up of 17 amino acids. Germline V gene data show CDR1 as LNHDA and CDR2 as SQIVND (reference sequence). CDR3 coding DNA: TGTGCCAGTAGTAACAACAGGGGGCCTGGGGAAGTTTCACCCCTCCACTTT. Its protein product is CASSNNRGPGEVSPLHF.

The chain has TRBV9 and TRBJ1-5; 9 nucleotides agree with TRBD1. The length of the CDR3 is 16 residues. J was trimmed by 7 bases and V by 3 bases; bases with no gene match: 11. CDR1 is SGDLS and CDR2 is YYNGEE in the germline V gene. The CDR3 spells CASSAGQGGGRQPQHF. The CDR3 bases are TGTGCCAGCAGCGCGGGACAGGGTGGGGGCAGGCAGCCCCAGCATTTT.

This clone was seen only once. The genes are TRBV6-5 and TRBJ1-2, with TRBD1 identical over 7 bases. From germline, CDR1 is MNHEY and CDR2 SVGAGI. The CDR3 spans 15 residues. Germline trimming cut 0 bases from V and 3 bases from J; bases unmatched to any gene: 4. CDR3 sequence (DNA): TGTGCCAGCAGTTACTCGAAGCAGGGGGACTATGGCTACACCTTC. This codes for CASSYSKQGDYGYTF.

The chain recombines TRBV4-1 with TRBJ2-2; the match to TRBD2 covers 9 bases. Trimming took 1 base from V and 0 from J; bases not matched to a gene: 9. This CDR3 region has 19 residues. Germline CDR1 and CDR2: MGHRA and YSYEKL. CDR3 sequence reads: CASSQVSRGTSTNTGELFF. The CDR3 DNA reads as TGCGCCAGCAGCCAAGTCTCTAGAGGGACTAGCACGAACACCGGGGAGCTGTTTTTT.

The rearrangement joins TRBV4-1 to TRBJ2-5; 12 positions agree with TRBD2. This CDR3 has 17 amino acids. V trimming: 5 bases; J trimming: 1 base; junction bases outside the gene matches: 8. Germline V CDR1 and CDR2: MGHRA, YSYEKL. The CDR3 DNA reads TGCGCCAGCAGCACTGGACTAGCGGGGACAAGCCAAGAGACCCAGTACTTC. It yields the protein CASSTGLAGTSQETQYF.

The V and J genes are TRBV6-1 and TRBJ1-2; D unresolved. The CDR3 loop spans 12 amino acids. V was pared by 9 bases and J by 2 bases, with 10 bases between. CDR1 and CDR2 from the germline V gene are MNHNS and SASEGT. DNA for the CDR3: TGTGCCAGTTTACAGAGCAACTATGGCTACACCTTC. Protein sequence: CASLQSNYGYTF.

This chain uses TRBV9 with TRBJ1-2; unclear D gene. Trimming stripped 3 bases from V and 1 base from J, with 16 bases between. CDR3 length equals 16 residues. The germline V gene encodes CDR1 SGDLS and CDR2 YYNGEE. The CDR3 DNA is TGTGCCAGCAGCGCTCTGCGGGGTGAGGTTAACTATGGCTACACCTTC. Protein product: CASSALRGEVNYGYTF.

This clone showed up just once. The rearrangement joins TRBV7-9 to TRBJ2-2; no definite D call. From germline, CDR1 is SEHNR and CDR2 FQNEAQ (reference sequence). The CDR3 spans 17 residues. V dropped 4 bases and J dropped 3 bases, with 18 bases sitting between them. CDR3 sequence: CASSWRSDRPDTGELFF. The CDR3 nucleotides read TGTGCCAGCAGCTGGAGAAGCGACCGTCCGGACACCGGGGAGCTGTTTTTT. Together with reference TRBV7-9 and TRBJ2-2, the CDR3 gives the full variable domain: DTGVSQNPRHKITKRGQNVTFRCDPISEHNRLYWYRQTLGQGPEFLTYFQNEAQLEKSRLLSDRFSAERPKGSFSTLEIQRTEQGDSAMYLCASSWRSDRPDTGELFFGEGSRLTVL.

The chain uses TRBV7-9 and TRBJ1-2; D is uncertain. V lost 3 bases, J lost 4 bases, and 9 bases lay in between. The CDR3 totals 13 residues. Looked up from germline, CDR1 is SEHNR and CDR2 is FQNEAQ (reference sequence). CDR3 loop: CASSLEVLYGYTF. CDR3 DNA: TGTGCCAGCAGCTTGGAGGTTCTCTATGGCTACACCTTC.

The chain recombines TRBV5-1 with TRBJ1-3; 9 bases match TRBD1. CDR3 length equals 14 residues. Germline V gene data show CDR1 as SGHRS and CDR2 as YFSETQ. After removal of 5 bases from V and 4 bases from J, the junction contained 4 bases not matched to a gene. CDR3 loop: CASSTGGSGNTIYF. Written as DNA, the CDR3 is TGCGCCAGCAGTACAGGGGGCTCCGGAAACACCATATATTTT.

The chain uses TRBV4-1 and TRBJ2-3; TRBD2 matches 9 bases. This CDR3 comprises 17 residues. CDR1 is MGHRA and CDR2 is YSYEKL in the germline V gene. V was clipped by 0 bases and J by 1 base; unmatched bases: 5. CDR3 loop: CASSQERAGGGTDTQYF. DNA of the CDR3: TGCGCCAGCAGCCAAGAACGGGCGGGGGGGGGCACAGATACGCAGTATTTT.

The CDR3 loop is CASSADPSTSTLEKLFF. CDR3 nucleotide sequence: TGTGCCAGCAGCGCCGACCCTTCGACAAGCACACTCGAAAAACTGTTTTTT. The chain couples TRBV9 to TRBJ1-4; D gene unclear. This CDR3 spans 17 amino acids. The ends were cut back, 3 bases at V and 8 bases at J, with 23 bases in the middle. Germline-derived CDR1 and CDR2 are SGDLS and YYNGEE.